A selection of T cell receptor beta chains follows, all from one sample in a study of identical twins. TCRdb fed the 5' RACE reads into MiXCR, producing one record per CDR3 protein. The sample holds approximately 1.8 million distinct CDR3 sequences, more than 30% seen once. Sample: cord blood. Every receptor here comes from a newborn girl in good health. Both conserved end residues are part of each CDR3. The order of the fields is clone size, V gene, J gene, D gene, CDR3 protein, CDR3 DNA. A D gene is named only where the DNA matches it firmly. Clone size, where shown, is once, few, many, or a class for clones that have expanded.

abundance: few; v_gene: TRBV14; j_gene: TRBJ1-2; d_gene: .; CDR3aa: CASSQVRYYGYTF; CDR3nt: TGTGCCAGCAGCCAAGTTCGGTACTATGGCTACACCTTC
abundance: few; v_gene: TRBV7-2; j_gene: TRBJ2-7; d_gene: .; CDR3aa: CASSLVKTYEQYF; CDR3nt: TGTGCCAGCAGCTTAGTAAAAACCTACGAGCAGTACTTC
abundance: .; v_gene: TRBV29-1; j_gene: TRBJ2-5; d_gene: .; CDR3aa: CSVLGEAFQETQYF; CDR3nt: TGCAGCGTTCTGGGGGAGGCGTTCCAAGAGACCCAGTACTTC
abundance: .; v_gene: TRBV6-5; j_gene: TRBJ1-6; d_gene: TRBD1; CDR3aa: CASSYRSRQGNSPLHF; CDR3nt: TGTGCCAGCAGTTACCGATCCCGACAGGGGAATTCACCCCTCCACTTT
abundance: .; v_gene: TRBV6-6; j_gene: TRBJ2-3; d_gene: TRBD1; CDR3aa: CASTPGQGTDTQYF; CDR3nt: TGTGCCAGCACCCCGGGACAGGGGACAGATACGCAGTATTTT
abundance: many; v_gene: TRBV7-9; j_gene: TRBJ2-3; d_gene: TRBD2; CDR3aa: CASSSTGTKDTQYF; CDR3nt: TGTGCCAGCAGCTCCACCGGGACTAAGGATACGCAGTATTTT
abundance: .; v_gene: TRBV21-1; j_gene: TRBJ2-3; d_gene: .; CDR3aa: CASSLTGGERGDTQYF; CDR3nt: TGTGCCAGCAGCCTGACAGGGGGAGAAAGAGGGGATACGCAGTATTTT
abundance: .; v_gene: TRBV3-1; j_gene: TRBJ2-7; d_gene: TRBD2; CDR3aa: CASSQDGTRVEQYF; CDR3nt: TGTGCCAGCAGCCAAGATGGGACTAGAGTCGAGCAGTACTTC
abundance: many; v_gene: TRBV6-5; j_gene: TRBJ2-2; d_gene: .; CDR3aa: CASSYAGELFF; CDR3nt: TGTGCCAGCAGTTACGCCGGGGAGCTGTTTTTT
abundance: .; v_gene: TRBV20-1; j_gene: TRBJ2-5; d_gene: .; CDR3aa: CSASPGTETQYF; CDR3nt: TGCAGTGCTAGCCCGGGGACGGAGACCCAGTACTTC
abundance: .; v_gene: TRBV20-1; j_gene: TRBJ2-7; d_gene: .; CDR3aa: CSARAPSNLALSYEQYF; CDR3nt: TGCAGTGCTCGGGCCCCCTCTAATTTAGCGTTGTCCTACGAGCAGTACTTC
abundance: .; v_gene: TRBV9; j_gene: TRBJ2-1; d_gene: .; CDR3aa: CASSVAVLGWQFF; CDR3nt: TGTGCCAGCAGCGTAGCTGTCCTAGGGTGGCAGTTCTTC
abundance: .; v_gene: TRBV30; j_gene: TRBJ1-1; d_gene: .; CDR3aa: CAWSVGSNTEAFF; CDR3nt: TGTGCCTGGAGTGTTGGGTCGAACACTGAAGCTTTCTTT
abundance: few; v_gene: TRBV2; j_gene: TRBJ2-7; d_gene: TRBD1; CDR3aa: CASSGGQGDEQYF; CDR3nt: TGTGCCAGCAGTGGTGGACAGGGTGACGAGCAGTACTTC